This T cell receptor beta chain was identified in a study of T cells in severe cutaneous drug reactions. Overall study: Patients came from Taiwan, Thailand and a European registry, 2011 to 2018.

The donors had carbamazepine-induced Stevens-Johnson syndrome or toxic epidermal necrolysis. This clonotype is identified as medium-sized (0.01 to 0.1%) from frequency. The CDR3 spans 11 residues. Germline CDR1 reads SQVTM; CDR2 reads ANQGSEA. Libraries were made by iRepertoire multiplex PCR with TCR subtype-specific primers for bulk and single-cell sequencing. From its re-call of the multiplex PCR reads, TCRdb lists each CDR3 protein once, without DNA. The sample totals more than 6,500 distinct CDR3 sequences. This sequence was found in a human donor with toxic epidermal necrolysis, a severe cutaneous drug reaction. The rearrangement joins TRBV29-1 to TRBJ1-1. Sequencing was performed on cells from a skin blister. The CDR3: CSVVDFTEAFF.